The 15 T cell receptor beta chains listed next were all sequenced from one sample in a study of technical replicates of blood from a handful of donors. The method was immunoSEQ multiplex PCR; TCRdb's version includes in-frame clones alone and lacks a portion of them. The data show 80,000 to 95,000 clones, with roughly nine tenths seen just once and 0.25% to 0.35% held by the top ten. Sequencing was done on a sample of T cells isolated from PBMCs. The receptors were sampled from a human donor in good health.

The gene calls are TRBV11-1 and TRBJ2-7, with TRBD2 as a possible D gene (5 bases). CDR1 is SGHAT, CDR2 FQDESV, per germline (reference sequence). There are 15 residues in the CDR3. Trimming took off 3 bases at V and 2 bases at J, with 14 bases between the two ends. The CDR3 here is CASSFVMGSTYEQYF. CDR3 coding DNA: TGTGCCAGCAGCTTCGTTATGGGGAGTACCTACGAGCAGTACTTC.

The chain is built from TRBV28 and TRBJ2-7; the D gene is possibly TRBD1 (6 bases). Looked up from germline, CDR1 is MDHEN and CDR2 is SYDVKM. The CDR3 runs to 16 residues. Trimming took 5 bases from V and 0 from J, leaving 17 bases between them. The CDR3 DNA is TGTGCCAGCAGTCTCGCCGGGACACAACACTCCTACGAGCAGTACTTC. As protein: CASSLAGTQHSYEQYF.

This chain joins TRBV5-1 and TRBJ1-2; D ambiguous. The germline V gene has CDR1 SGHRS and CDR2 YFSETQ. Trimming left V 0 bases short and J 1 base short, with 13 bases between. The CDR3 has 16 residues. CDR3 residues: CASSLAAEGFNYGYTF. The CDR3 bases are TGCGCCAGCAGCTTGGCCGCTGAGGGTTTTAACTATGGCTACACCTTC.

The chain carries TRBV2 and TRBJ2-2; possibly TRBD1 for D (6 bases). Trimming removed 6 bases at V and 1 base at J, with 9 bases between. CDR1 and CDR2 (germline): SNHLY, FYNNEI. The CDR3 spans 14 residues. Written as DNA, the CDR3 is TGTGCCAGCAGCCCGACAGGGAACACCGGGGAGCTGTTTTTT. This codes for CASSPTGNTGELFF. The full variable domain, in which reference TRBV2 and TRBJ2-2 provide the parts outside the CDR3, is EPEVTQTPSHQVTQMGQEVILRCVPISNHLYFYWYRQILGQKVEFLVSFYNNEISEKSEIFDDQFSVERPDGSNFTLKIRSTKLEDSAMYFCASSPTGNTGELFFGEGSRLTVL.

The chain combines TRBV5-4 with TRBJ2-5; tentative D call: TRBD2 (6 bases). Germline loops: CDR1 SGHNT, CDR2 YYREEE (reference sequence). The CDR3 covers 15 residues. Trimming took off 0 bases at V and 5 bases at J, with 14 bases between the two ends. As DNA, the CDR3 is TGTGCCAGCAGCTTGGACGGGAGTGGTTGGGAGACCCAGTACTTC. As protein: CASSLDGSGWETQYF.

The J gene is TRBJ2-7, the V gene TRBV4-1; 9 bases map to TRBD1. Per the germline V gene, CDR1 is MGHRA and CDR2 is YSYEKL. V lost 3 bases to trimming and J lost 4 bases; unmatched junction nucleotides: 10. This CDR3 is built from 16 residues. CDR3 residues: CASSHLGQGKEYEQYF. DNA of the CDR3: TGCGCCAGCAGCCACCTGGGACAGGGCAAGGAATACGAGCAGTACTTC.

The chain uses TRBV6-1 and TRBJ1-5; 10 nucleotides match TRBD1. The CDR3 has 17 residues. V dropped 0 bases and J dropped 2; count of bases not matched to a gene: 4. Per the germline V gene, CDR1 is MNHNS and CDR2 is SASEGT. The CDR3 loop is CASSEATGTGGNQPQHF. CDR3 coding DNA: TGTGCCAGCAGTGAAGCGACCGGGACAGGGGGCAATCAGCCCCAGCATTTT.

This chain connects TRBV15 to TRBJ1-6, with D tentatively TRBD1 (5 bases). This CDR3 has 12 amino acids. CDR1 is LNHNV, CDR2 YYDKDF, per germline (reference sequence). V shed 8 bases and J shed 7 bases, with 9 bases lying between them. The CDR3: CATGKGNSPLHF. The DNA for the CDR3 is TGTGCCACCGGGAAGGGGAATTCACCCCTCCACTTT.

The CDR3 region has the DNA TGTGCCAGTAGCATAACAGGGGGCACAGATACGCAGTATTTT. The encoded protein is CASSITGGTDTQYF. V usage is TRBV19 and J usage is TRBJ2-3, with TRBD1 identical over 7 bases. This CDR3 region has 14 residues. V shed 6 bases, J shed 1 base, and the junction held 4 bases outside the gene matches. From germline, CDR1 is LNHDA and CDR2 SQIVND (reference sequence).

The chain has TRBV5-1 and TRBJ2-3; D remains ambiguous. The germline V gene encodes CDR1 SGHRS and CDR2 YFSETQ. This CDR3 region has 12 residues. Trimming stripped 5 bases from V and 2 bases from J, with 6 bases between. The CDR3 region has the DNA TGCGCCAGCAGGGCTGACACAGATACGCAGTATTTT. This sequence encodes CASRADTDTQYF.

Here the CDR3 reads CASSSRLTSGGTSYNEQFF. Written as DNA, the CDR3 is TGCGCCAGCAGCTCAAGATTGACTAGCGGGGGGACGAGCTACAATGAGCAGTTCTTC. V usage is TRBV5-1 and J usage is TRBJ2-1; TRBD2 matches at 13 bases. This CDR3 is 19 amino acids long. Germline CDR1 reads SGHRS; CDR2 reads YFSETQ. V trimming: 3 bases; J trimming: 3 bases; junction bases outside the gene matches: 12.

The genes are TRBV30 and TRBJ1-6; 7 bases match TRBD1. Germline V gene data show CDR1 as GTSNPN and CDR2 as SVGIG (reference sequence). The CDR3 has 14 residues. Trimming cost V 3 bases and J 6 bases; bases outside gene matches: 5. CDR3 DNA: TGTGCCTGGAGCGTACAGGGGTTTAATTCACCCCTCCACTTT. Amino acids: CAWSVQGFNSPLHF.

The chain uses TRBV2 and TRBJ2-1; 10 bases map to TRBD2. The CDR3 consists of 15 residues. Losses at the gene ends were 7 bases for V and 8 bases for J; bases not matched to a gene: 11. CDR1 SNHLY and CDR2 FYNNEI come from the germline V gene. The CDR3 loop reads CASILGTSEGDEQFF. In nucleotides, the CDR3 is TGTGCCAGCATACTTGGGACTAGCGAGGGGGATGAGCAGTTCTTC.

This chain joins TRBV5-1 and TRBJ2-1; 10 positions agree with TRBD1. Germline V gene sequence: CDR1 SGHRS, CDR2 YFSETQ. The V segment lost 6 bases and the J segment 7 bases; nucleotides outside the gene matches: 7. The CDR3 sequence is 14 residues long. CDR3 protein: CASINPGQGNEQFF. The CDR3 nucleotides read TGCGCCAGCATCAATCCGGGACAGGGGAATGAGCAGTTCTTC.

The DNA of the CDR3 is TGTGCCAGCAGTTACTTTAGCTCTGGAAACACCATATATTTT. Its translation is CASSYFSSGNTIYF. This chain connects TRBV6-6 to TRBJ1-3; D unresolved. Germline values: CDR1 MNHNY, CDR2 SVGAGI (reference sequence). V was pared by 1 base and J by 0 bases, with 4 bases between. The CDR3 totals 14 residues.